The 3 T cell receptor beta chains below all came from one sample that was sequenced in a study of blood T cells in healthy people across ages. The use of a sample-barcoded 5' primer and a J-beta primer mix characterized a second PCR of roughly 6 to 11 cycles. From the 5' RACE reads, TCRdb called clonotypes with MiXCR, one entry per CDR3 protein. Of hundreds of thousands of distinct CDR3 sequences listed, 53% were seen once; the top ten hold approximately 40%. The source material was blood. Receptor source: a man older than 75 in good health.

The count of this clonotype is one. V is TRBV6-1 and J is TRBJ2-1; D could derive from TRBD1 or TRBD2 (7 bases each). The V end was cut by 6 bases, the J end by 4 bases, with 16 bases between. Germline V gene lookup returns CDR1 MNHNS and CDR2 SASEGT. The length of the CDR3 is 15 residues. CDR3 sequence (DNA): TGTGCCAGCAGCGCCCGACAGGGAGGGTACAATGAGCAGTTCTTC. It is translated as CASSARQGGYNEQFF.

The rearrangement joins TRBV11-3 to TRBJ2-4, with 8 bases identical to TRBD1. Matching the DNA end better, TRBJ2-7 makes the J call doubtful. The germline gives CDR1 SGHNT, CDR2 YENEEA. The length of the CDR3 is 13 residues. The CDR3 bases are TGTGCCAGCAGCGACAGGGGTAAGGTCGAGCAGTACTTC. This sequence encodes CASSDRGKVEQYF.

The J gene is TRBJ2-7, the V gene TRBV14; D is unresolved. With 2 bases removed from V and 6 bases from J, the gap between germline ends came to 11 bases. There are 13 residues in the CDR3. Germline values: CDR1 SGHDN, CDR2 FVKESK. The CDR3 region is CASSQTSLGEQYF. The DNA of the CDR3 is TGTGCCAGCAGCCAAACAAGCCTGGGCGAGCAGTACTTC. The full variable domain, in which reference TRBV14 and TRBJ2-7 provide the parts outside the CDR3, is EAGVTQFPSHSVIEKGQTVTLRCDPISGHDNLYWYRRVMGKEIKFLLHFVKESKQDESGMPNNRFLAERTGGTYSTLKVQPAELEDSGVYFCASSQTSLGEQYFGPGTRLTVT.